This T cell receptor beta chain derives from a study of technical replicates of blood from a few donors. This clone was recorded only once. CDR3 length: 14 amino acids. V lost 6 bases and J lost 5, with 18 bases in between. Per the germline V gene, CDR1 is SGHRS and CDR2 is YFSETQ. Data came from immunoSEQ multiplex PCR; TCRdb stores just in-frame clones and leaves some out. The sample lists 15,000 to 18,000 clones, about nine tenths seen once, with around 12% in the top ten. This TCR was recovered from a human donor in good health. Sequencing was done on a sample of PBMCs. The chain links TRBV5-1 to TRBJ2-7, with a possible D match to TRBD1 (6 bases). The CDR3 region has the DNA TGCGCCAGCAACCTCGAGAGGGGGAATCACGAGCAGTACTTC. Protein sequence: CASNLERGNHEQYF.